This TCR beta chain was recorded in a study of blood T cell repertoires in COVID-19. Background on the study: Samples of COVID-19 (acute and convalescent) were obtained from the United States, Italy and Spain. Sample material is recorded as cDNA or gDNA derived from T cells, B-cell-depleted T cells, or PBMCs.

This table comes from immunoSEQ multiplex PCR, and its TCRdb copy is limited to in-frame clones, with some not included. The sample shows about 100,000 clones, about 87% of them seen only once. The CDR3 spans 16 residues. V was shortened by 8 bases and J by 2 bases, with 18 bases between the two germline ends. Per the germline V gene, CDR1 is SEHNR and CDR2 is FQNEAQ (reference sequence). This clonotype was obtained from a human donor in a cohort sampled during active COVID-19. Sequencing was done on a sample of peripheral blood. This rearrangement joins TRBV7-9 to TRBJ2-2, with a possible D match to TRBD1 (6 bases). CDR3 loop: CASGRLQGKNTGELFF. CDR3 sequence (DNA): TGTGCCAGCGGACGCCTACAGGGAAAAAACACCGGGGAGCTGTTTTTT.